The sequence of this T cell receptor beta chain was determined in a study of blood T cell repertoires in COVID-19. Across the study: Samples representing acute and convalescent COVID-19 were sourced from the United States, Italy and Spain. T cells, B-cell-depleted T cells, or PBMCs provided the cDNA or gDNA that served as material.

The V and J ends lost 7 bases and 1 base respectively, with 17 bases between them. The germline gives CDR1 LNHDA, CDR2 SQIVND (reference sequence). The CDR3 is 17 amino acids. Authors' processing steps: Nucleated cell number was recorded as an estimate derived from reference gene primer amplification. TCRdb's table, derived via immunoSEQ multiplex PCR, lists solely in-frame clones and lacks some. V, J and clone size are taken as reported in that table, and D and trimming were inferred from the DNA itself. This table holds around 79,000 clones, 65% to 90% found once. This chain connects TRBV19 to TRBJ1-6; D is possibly TRBD1 (5 bases). This clonotype was sampled from a woman aged 60 to 75 with acute or convalescent COVID-19. The sample taken for sequencing was peripheral blood. CDR3 sequence: CASTDRGFGSYNSPLHF. The CDR3 DNA sequence: TGTGCCAGTACCGACCGGGGGTTCGGGTCCTATAATTCACCCCTCCACTTT.